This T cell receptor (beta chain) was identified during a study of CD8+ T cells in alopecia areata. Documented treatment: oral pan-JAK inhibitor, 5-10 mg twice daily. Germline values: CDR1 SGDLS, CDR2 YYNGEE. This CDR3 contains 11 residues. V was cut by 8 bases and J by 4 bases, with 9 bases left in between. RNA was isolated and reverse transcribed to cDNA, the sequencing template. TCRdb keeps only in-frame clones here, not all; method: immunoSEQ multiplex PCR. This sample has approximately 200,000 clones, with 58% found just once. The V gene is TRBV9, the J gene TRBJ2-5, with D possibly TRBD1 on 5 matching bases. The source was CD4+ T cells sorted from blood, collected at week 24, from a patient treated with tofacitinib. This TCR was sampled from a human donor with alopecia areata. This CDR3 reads CASGAAETQYF. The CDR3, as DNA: TGTGCCAGTGGGGCGGCAGAGACCCAGTACTTC.